This T cell receptor (beta chain) came from a study of blood T cell repertoires in COVID-19. Trimming stripped 4 bases from V and 1 base from J, with 13 bases between. Germline-derived CDR1 and CDR2 are LNHDA and SQIVND (reference sequence). The CDR3 covers 15 residues. Cohort assignment relied on participant-reported clinical history. The recovered donors of Cohort 3 showed two negative PCRs, clearance, or symptom resolution. Authors' data handling: Estimated nucleated cell counts came from reference gene primer amplification. Some clones are missing from TCRdb's copy, which holds only in-frame ones; the method was immunoSEQ multiplex PCR. V and J calls and clone size are those listed in that table; D and trimming were worked out from the DNA. Of hundreds of thousands of clones in the sample, over 75% are singletons; the top ten hold 3% to 4%.

What was sequenced was PBMCs or T cells enriched from blood (not recorded which). The chain joins TRBV19 to TRBJ1-1, with TRBD1 as a possible D gene (5 bases). This receptor was obtained from an older woman who had recovered from COVID-19. The CDR3 protein is CASSTGGWQNTEAFF. The CDR3, as DNA: TGTGCCAGTAGTACCGGGGGGTGGCAGAACACTGAAGCTTTCTTT.